The clone carrying this TCR beta chain was counted ten times or more. Its antigen is undetermined. The sample comes from a study of CD8+CD57+ T cells in acquired aplastic anemia. Whole-study context: Yields of DNA that came from sorted CD4+ and CD8+ cells averaged about 2.9 ug.

The CDR3 spans 12 residues. CDR1 is MGHDK and CDR2 is SYGVNS in the germline V gene. The V end lost 4 bases, the J end lost 2 bases, and 6 bases lay between the germline ends. According to the study, genomic DNA was the template for TCR beta VDJ and CDR3 profiling. A single record per CDR3 protein comes from TCRdb applying MiXCR to the reads. The sample lists around 430,000 distinct CDR3 sequences; under 40% were seen once. Study observations and caveats: Patients and controls were not found to differ significantly in CD8+ Simpson's diversity.

Patients selected for sequencing had displayed CD8+CD57+ cell expansion by flow cytometry. There were no patients without severe acquired aplastic anemia. Patients had not yet gotten any therapy when their blood was taken for sampling. This chain connects TRBV25-1 to TRBJ2-7; no firm D call. The sequence derives from a human donor with aplastic anemia. The source material was sorted CD4+, CD8+, or CD8+CD57+ T cells (not recorded which) from PBMCs. This CDR3 is CASSASTYEQYF. Written as DNA, the CDR3 is TGTGCCAGCAGTGCAAGCACCTACGAGCAGTACTTC.